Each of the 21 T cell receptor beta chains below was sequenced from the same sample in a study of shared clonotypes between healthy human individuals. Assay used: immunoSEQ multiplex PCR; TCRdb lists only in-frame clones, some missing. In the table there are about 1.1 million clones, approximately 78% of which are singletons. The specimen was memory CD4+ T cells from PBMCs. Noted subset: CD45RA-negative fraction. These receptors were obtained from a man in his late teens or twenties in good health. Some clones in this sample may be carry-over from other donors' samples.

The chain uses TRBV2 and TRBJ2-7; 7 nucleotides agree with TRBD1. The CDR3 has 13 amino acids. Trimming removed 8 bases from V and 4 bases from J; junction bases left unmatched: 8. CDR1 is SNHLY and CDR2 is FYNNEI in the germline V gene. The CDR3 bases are TGTGCCAGCGAGGGACAGTCGTTATACGAGCAGTACTTC. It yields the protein CASEGQSLYEQYF. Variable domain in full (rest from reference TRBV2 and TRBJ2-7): EPEVTQTPSHQVTQMGQEVILRCVPISNHLYFYWYRQILGQKVEFLVSFYNNEISEKSEIFDDQFSVERPDGSNFTLKIRSTKLEDSAMYFCASEGQSLYEQYFGPGTRLTVT.

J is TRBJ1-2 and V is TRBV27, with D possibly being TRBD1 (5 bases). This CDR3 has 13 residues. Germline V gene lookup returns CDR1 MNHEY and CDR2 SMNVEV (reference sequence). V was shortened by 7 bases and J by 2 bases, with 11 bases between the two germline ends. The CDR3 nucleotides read TGTGCCAGCAAAGACAGAGTGAACTATGGCTACACCTTC. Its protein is CASKDRVNYGYTF.

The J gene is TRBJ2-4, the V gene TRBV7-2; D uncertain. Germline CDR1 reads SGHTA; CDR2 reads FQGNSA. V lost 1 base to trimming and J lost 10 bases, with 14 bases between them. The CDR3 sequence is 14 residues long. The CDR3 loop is CASSLGWALGIQYF. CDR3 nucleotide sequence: TGTGCCAGCAGCTTAGGGTGGGCCCTTGGGATTCAGTACTTC. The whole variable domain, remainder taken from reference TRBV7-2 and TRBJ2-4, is GAGVSQSPSNKVTEKGKDVELRCDPISGHTALYWYRQSLGQGLEFLIYFQGNSAPDKSGLPSDRFSAERTGGSVSTLTIQRTQQEDSAVYLCASSLGWALGIQYFGAGTRLSVL.

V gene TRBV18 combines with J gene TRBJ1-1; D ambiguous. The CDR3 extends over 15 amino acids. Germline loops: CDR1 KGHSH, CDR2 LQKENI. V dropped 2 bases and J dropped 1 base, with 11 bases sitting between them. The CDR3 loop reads CASSPVLRTNTEAFF. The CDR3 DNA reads TGTGCCAGCTCACCAGTCCTCAGGACGAACACTGAAGCTTTCTTT.

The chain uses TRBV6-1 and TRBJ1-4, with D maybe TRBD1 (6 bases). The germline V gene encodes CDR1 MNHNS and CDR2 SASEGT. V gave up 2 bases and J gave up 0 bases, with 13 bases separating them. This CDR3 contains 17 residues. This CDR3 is CASSERPGDTTNEKLFF. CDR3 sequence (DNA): TGTGCCAGCAGTGAACGGCCAGGGGATACAACTAATGAAAAACTGTTTTTT.

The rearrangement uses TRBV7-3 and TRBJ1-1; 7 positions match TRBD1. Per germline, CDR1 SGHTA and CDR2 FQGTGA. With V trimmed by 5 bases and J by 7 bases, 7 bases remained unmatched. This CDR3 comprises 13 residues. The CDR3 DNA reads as TGTGCCAGCAGCCTACTACGGACAGGTGAAGCTTTCTTT. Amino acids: CASSLLRTGEAFF.

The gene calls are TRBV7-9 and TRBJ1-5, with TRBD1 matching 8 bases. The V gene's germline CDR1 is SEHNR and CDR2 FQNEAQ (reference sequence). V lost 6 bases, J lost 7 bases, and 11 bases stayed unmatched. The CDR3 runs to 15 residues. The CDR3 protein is CASRRTGWGEQPQHF. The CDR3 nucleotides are TGTGCCAGCAGGAGGACAGGGTGGGGTGAGCAGCCCCAGCATTTT. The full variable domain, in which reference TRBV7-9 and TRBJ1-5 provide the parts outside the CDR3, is DTGVSQNPRHKITKRGQNVTFRCDPISEHNRLYWYRQTLGQGPEFLTYFQNEAQLEKSRLLSDRFSAERPKGSFSTLEIQRTEQGDSAMYLCASRRTGWGEQPQHFGDGTRLSIL.

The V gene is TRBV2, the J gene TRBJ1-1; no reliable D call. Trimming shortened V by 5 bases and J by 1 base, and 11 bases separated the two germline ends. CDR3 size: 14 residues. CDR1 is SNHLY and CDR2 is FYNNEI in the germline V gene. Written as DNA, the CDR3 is TGTGCCAGCAGTCCGACCGGTTGGAACACTGAAGCTTTCTTT. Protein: CASSPTGWNTEAFF.

The CDR3 sequence is CASSPPRPGGPYEQYF. The DNA of the CDR3 is TGTGCCAGCTCACCCCCCCGACCGGGCGGACCCTACGAGCAGTACTTC. The chain is built from TRBV2 and TRBJ2-7; D unclear. From germline, CDR1 is SNHLY and CDR2 FYNNEI. The CDR3 is 16 residues long. Deletions cut 8 bases from V and 2 bases from J, with 22 bases between.

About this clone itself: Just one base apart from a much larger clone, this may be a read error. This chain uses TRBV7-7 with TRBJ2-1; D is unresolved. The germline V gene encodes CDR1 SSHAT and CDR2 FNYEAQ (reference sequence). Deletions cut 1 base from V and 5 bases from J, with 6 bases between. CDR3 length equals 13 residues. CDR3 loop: CASSLGRDNEQFF. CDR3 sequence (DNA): TGTGCCAGCAGCTTAGGGAGAGACAATGAGCAGTTCTTC. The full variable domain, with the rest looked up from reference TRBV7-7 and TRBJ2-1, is GAGVSQSPRYKVTKRGQDVTLRCDPISSHATLYWYQQALGQGPEFLTYFNYEAQPDKSGLPSDRFSAERPEGSISTLTIQRTEQRDSAMYRCASSLGRDNEQFFGPGTRLTVL.

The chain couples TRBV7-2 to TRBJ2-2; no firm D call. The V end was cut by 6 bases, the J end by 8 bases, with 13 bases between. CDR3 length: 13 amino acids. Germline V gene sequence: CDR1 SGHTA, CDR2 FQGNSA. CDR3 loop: CASRPTGWGELFF. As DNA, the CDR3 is TGTGCCAGCAGACCCACCGGGTGGGGGGAGCTGTTTTTT.

The CDR3 DNA reads as TGTGCCAGCAGCCGAACAAACTTGGGGGAGCTGTTTTTT. As protein: CASSRTNLGELFF. The chain has TRBV11-2 and TRBJ2-2; D uncertain. CDR1 and CDR2 (germline): SGHAT, FQNNGV. V was shortened by 5 bases and J by 8 bases, with 12 bases between the two germline ends. This CDR3 has 13 residues.

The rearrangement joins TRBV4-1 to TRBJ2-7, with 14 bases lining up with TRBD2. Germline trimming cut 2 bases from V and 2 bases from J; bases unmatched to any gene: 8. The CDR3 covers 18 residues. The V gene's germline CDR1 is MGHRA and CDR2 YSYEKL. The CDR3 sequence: CASSQRGLAGGPAYEQYF. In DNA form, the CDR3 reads TGCGCCAGCAGCCAACGCGGACTAGCGGGAGGACCCGCCTACGAGCAGTACTTC.

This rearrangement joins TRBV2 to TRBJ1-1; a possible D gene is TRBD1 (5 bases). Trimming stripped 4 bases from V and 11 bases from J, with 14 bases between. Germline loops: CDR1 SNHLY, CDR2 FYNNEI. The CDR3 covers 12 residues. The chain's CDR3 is CASSVGTGRAFF. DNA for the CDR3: TGTGCCAGCAGTGTCGGGACCGGGCGGGCTTTCTTT.

CDR3 amino acids: CASSQRETQYF. DNA for the CDR3: TGTGCCAGCAGCCAACGGGAGACCCAGTACTTC. The genes are TRBV7-6 and TRBJ2-5; D is unclear. The CDR3 length is 11 residues. Trimming removed 5 bases at V and 5 bases at J, with 6 bases between. Germline V gene data show CDR1 as SGHVS and CDR2 as FNYEAQ.

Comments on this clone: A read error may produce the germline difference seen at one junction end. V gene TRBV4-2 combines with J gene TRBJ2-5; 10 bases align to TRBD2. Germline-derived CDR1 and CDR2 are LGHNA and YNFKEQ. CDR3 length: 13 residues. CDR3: CASSSPTSGLPNF. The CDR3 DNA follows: TGTGCCAGCAGCTCTCCGACTAGCGGGCTCCCAAACTTC.

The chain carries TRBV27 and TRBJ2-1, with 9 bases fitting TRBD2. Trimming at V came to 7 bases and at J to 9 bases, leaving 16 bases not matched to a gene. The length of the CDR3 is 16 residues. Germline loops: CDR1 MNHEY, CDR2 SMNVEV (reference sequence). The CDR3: CASTYSGSPVLGEQFF. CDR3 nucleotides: TGTGCCAGCACCTATAGCGGGAGCCCTGTCCTGGGTGAGCAGTTCTTC.

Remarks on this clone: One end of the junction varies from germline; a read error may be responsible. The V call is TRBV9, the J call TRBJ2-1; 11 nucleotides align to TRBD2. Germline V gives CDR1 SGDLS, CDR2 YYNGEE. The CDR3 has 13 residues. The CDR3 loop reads CASSVETSGIPIF. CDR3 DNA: TGTGCCAGCAGCGTTGAGACTAGCGGGATCCCGATCTTC.

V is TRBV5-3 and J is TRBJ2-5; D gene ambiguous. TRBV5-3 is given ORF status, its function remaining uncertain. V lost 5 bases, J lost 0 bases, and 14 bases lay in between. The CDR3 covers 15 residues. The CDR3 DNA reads TGTGCCAGAAGTTGCCACTACGGGTACCAAGAGACCCAGTACTTC. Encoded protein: CARSCHYGYQETQYF.

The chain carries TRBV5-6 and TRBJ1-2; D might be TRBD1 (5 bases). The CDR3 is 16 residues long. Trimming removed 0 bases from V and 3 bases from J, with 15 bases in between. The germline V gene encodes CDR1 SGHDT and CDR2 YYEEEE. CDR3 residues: CASSLDPGSLHYGYTF. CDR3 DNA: TGTGCCAGCAGCTTGGACCCAGGGTCGCTGCACTATGGCTACACCTTC.

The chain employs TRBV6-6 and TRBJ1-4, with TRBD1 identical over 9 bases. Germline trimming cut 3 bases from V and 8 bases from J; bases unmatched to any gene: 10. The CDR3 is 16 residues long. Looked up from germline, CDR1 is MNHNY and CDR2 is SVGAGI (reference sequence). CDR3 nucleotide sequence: TGTGCCAGCAGTTATCCCGGGACAGGGAGGGAGGAAAAACTGTTTTTT. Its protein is CASSYPGTGREEKLFF.